The rows below give T cell receptor beta chains drawn from one sample of a study of T cells in Graves' hyperthyroidism and ophthalmopathy. MiXCR was run by TCRdb on the multiplex PCR reads, yielding one entry per CDR3 protein. Here the sample spans over 500,000 distinct CDR3 sequences, approximately 49% being singletons. The sample consisted of peripheral blood or thyroid tissue (not recorded which). These receptors all stem from an adult woman with Graves' disease, either hyperthyroidism or ophthalmopathy (not recorded which). The CDR3 runs from the conserved cysteine through the conserved F or W. A D gene is named only where the DNA matches it firmly. The size entry is marked missing in some rows and otherwise reads once, few, many or a size class.

>.|.|TRBJ2-5|TRBV4-1
TGTGCCAGCAGCCCAGGAGCGGAAACACAAGAGACCCAGTACTTC
CASSPGAETQETQYF
>TRBD2|.|TRBJ2-5|TRBV10-3
TGTGCCATCAGGGGAGGTAGCGGGGAGGGGACCCAGTACTTC
CAIRGGSGEGTQYF
>.|.|TRBJ2-7|TRBV5-1
TGCGCCAGCAGCTTGGGGGAGACCCACCACGAGCAGTACTTC
CASSLGETHHEQYF
>TRBD1|many|TRBJ1-2|TRBV12-3/TRBV12-4
TGTGCCAGCAGTCTGACAGGGGGCCAAGTAGGCTACACCTTC
CASSLTGGQVGYTF
>TRBD2|.|TRBJ2-3|TRBV5-4
TGTGCCAGCAGTTATGGAAGCGGGAGGGTTAAAAGCACAGATACGCAGTATTTT
CASSYGSGRVKSTDTQYF
>TRBD1|few|TRBJ1-1|TRBV19
TGTGCCAGTACCGACGACAGGGGCACTGAAGCTTTCTTT
CASTDDRGTEAFF
>.|.|TRBJ2-7|TRBV10-3
TGTGCCATCAGTGAGTCATCGGGCATGACCTACGAGCAGTACTTC
CAISESSGMTYEQYF
>.|.|TRBJ2-7|TRBV2
TGTGCCACCTTTGCGGAAGCAGCCTACGAGCAGTACTTC
CATFAEAAYEQYF
>.|few|TRBJ1-2|TRBV7-3
TGTGCCAGCAGCTCCAGGGTAGCTAACTATGGCTACACCTTC
CASSSRVANYGYTF
>TRBD2|.|TRBJ2-5|TRBV7-9
TGTGCCAGCAGCCCGCACGCGGGGGACGGGCGGGAGACCCAGTACTTC
CASSPHAGDGRETQYF
>.|.|TRBJ2-2|TRBV6-5
TGTGCCAGCAGTTATATGGGGGCCACCGGGGAGCTGTTTTTT
CASSYMGATGELFF
>TRBD2|.|TRBJ2-2|TRBV28
TGTGCCAGCAGTTTATCTAGCGGGAGTATCAGGGAGCTGTTTTTT
CASSLSSGSIRELFF
>.|many|TRBJ1-2|TRBV4-1
TGCGCCAGCAGCCAAGTGGGCCCGGGGAAACTCTATGGCTACACCTTC
CASSQVGPGKLYGYTF
>TRBD1|.|TRBJ1-4|TRBV2
TGTGCCAGCAGTGAACCAGGGACAGGGGGTATGGCTAATGAAAAACTGTTTTTT
CASSEPGTGGMANEKLFF
>TRBD1|.|TRBJ1-5|TRBV24-1
TGTGCCACCAGTGACACGGGACAGGGGTATCAGCCCCAGCATTTT
CATSDTGQGYQPQHF
>.|few|TRBJ2-5|TRBV24-1
TGTGCCACCAGTGACCAAAATGAGATGGAGACCCAGTACTTC
CATSDQNEMETQYF
>.|.|TRBJ1-1|TRBV29-1
TGCAGCTTAGTGGGGAGCACTGAAGCTTTCTTT
CSLVGSTEAFF
>TRBD1|many|TRBJ1-4|TRBV20-1
TGCAGTGCTAGAAGGGGACAGGGAAGTGAAAAACTGTTTTTT
CSARRGQGSEKLFF
>.|many|TRBJ1-5|TRBV4-2
TGTGCCAGCAGCGCCACAGGGTTGGGTCAGCCCCAGCATTTT
CASSATGLGQPQHF
>TRBD1|few|TRBJ2-5|TRBV6-6
TGTGCCAGCAGTAGACGAACAGGGGGATACCAAGAGACCCAGTACTTC
CASSRRTGGYQETQYF
>.|.|TRBJ2-3|TRBV25-1
TGTGCCAGCAGTCAAGCAGGCGGCACAGATACGCAGTATTTT
CASSQAGGTDTQYF
>TRBD1|once|TRBJ2-7|TRBV11-2
TGTGCCAGCAGCTCCGTCACAGGGGGAGCCTACGAGCAGTACTTC
CASSSVTGGAYEQYF
>.|many|TRBJ1-5|TRBV5-8
TGTGCCAGCAGTAGCAGGGTGCAGGGCCAGCCCCAGCATTTT
CASSSRVQGQPQHF
>.|many|TRBJ1-5|TRBV19
TGTGCCAGTAGTACGACGGCAGATAGCAATCAGCCCCAGCATTTT
CASSTTADSNQPQHF
>TRBD2|.|TRBJ2-1|TRBV7-3
TGTGCCAGCAGCTTAACCGGGAGGGGGAATGAGCAGTTCTTC
CASSLTGRGNEQFF
>.|many|TRBJ2-5|TRBV18
TGTGCCAGCTCACCAGTGGATGGTGAGACCCAGTACTTC
CASSPVDGETQYF
>.|.|TRBJ1-6|TRBV19
TGTGCCAGTAGTATCTCAGGAGGGGAAAGGTCACCCCTCCACTTT
CASSISGGERSPLHF
>.|many|TRBJ1-5|TRBV7-2
TGTGCCAGCAGCTTAGCAGTCGGGAGCAATCAGCCCCAGCATTTT
CASSLAVGSNQPQHF
>.|.|TRBJ2-5|TRBV10-3
TGTGCCATCAGAGGGAATGGGCTCCAAGAGACCCAGTACTTC
CAIRGNGLQETQYF
>TRBD1|many|TRBJ2-7|TRBV5-1
TGCGCCAGCAGTCCCGACAGGGTAGATAACGAGCAGTACTTC
CASSPDRVDNEQYF
>TRBD1|.|TRBJ1-6|TRBV20-1
TGCAGTGCTAGAGCGCCGGACAGGGGTAATTCACCCCTCCACTTT
CSARAPDRGNSPLHF
>TRBD1|many|TRBJ1-1|TRBV19
TGTGCCAGTACCCGGACAGGGAGGAACACTGAAGCTTTCTTT
CASTRTGRNTEAFF
>.|.|TRBJ2-7|TRBV29-1
TGCAGCCAAGCGGGCGGGAAGGCCTACGAGCAGTACTTC
CSQAGGKAYEQYF
>.|.|TRBJ1-5|TRBV5-5
TGTGCCAGCAGCCGGCACGATCAGCCCCAGCATTTT
CASSRHDQPQHF
>.|many|TRBJ2-5|TRBV5-6
TGTGCCAGCAGCTCCAGACTAGGTTACCAAGAGACCCAGTACTTC
CASSSRLGYQETQYF
>TRBD1|many|TRBJ2-7|TRBV12-3/TRBV12-4
TGTGCCAGCAGTTTAGGGACAGGACAGGGGAGGCAGTACTTC
CASSLGTGQGRQYF
>.|.|TRBJ1-2|TRBV29-1
TGCAGCGCGACAGATTCCTGGGGGTATAGAGGCTACACCTTC
CSATDSWGYRGYTF
>.|many|TRBJ1-2|TRBV20-1
TGCAGTGCCGATAATCCCGCAGGGCTTTCCTATGGCTACACCTTC
CSADNPAGLSYGYTF
>.|many|TRBJ1-2|TRBV4-3
TGCGCCAGCAGCCAAGAGATCTCAGGACGCGGCTACACCTTC
CASSQEISGRGYTF
>TRBD1|.|TRBJ1-5|TRBV29-1
TGCAGCGCCACAGGGACAGGGGTTGGTAATCAGCCCCAGCATTTT
CSATGTGVGNQPQHF
>TRBD1|.|TRBJ1-5|TRBV12-3/TRBV12-4
TGTGCCAGCCGAGCTGGGACAGGGGGCACGGGTAGCAATCAGCCCCAGCATTTT
CASRAGTGGTGSNQPQHF